The count of the clone carrying this T cell receptor beta chain is one. Membership in each cohort depended on participant-reported clinical history. Cohort 3 recovery required two negative PCRs, clearance, or symptom resolution. The repertoire was sequenced with immunoSEQ multiplex PCR; TCRdb's copy has only in-frame clones and lacks some. This sample yields around 430,000 clones, of which 87% are seen a single time; approximately 9.3% belongs to the top ten. This entry belongs to a study of blood T cell repertoires in COVID-19. Study overall: The United States, Italy and Spain were the sources of the acute and convalescent COVID-19 samples. PBMCs, B-cell-depleted T cells, or T cells were the source of the cDNA or gDNA that made up the material.

This CDR3 has 18 residues. CDR1 and CDR2 from the germline V gene are SGHRS and YFSETQ. V was clipped by 1 base and J by 7 bases, with 24 bases between them. This chain joins TRBV5-1 and TRBJ2-1; D is perhaps TRBD2 (7 bases). The clonotype comes from a woman in her forties or fifties who had recovered from COVID-19. Sequenced material: PBMCs or T cells enriched from blood (not recorded which). The CDR3 DNA follows: TGCGCCAGCAGCTTGAGGACAAATCGAGGGGGGGCAAGTAATGAGCAGTTCTTC. This translates into CASSLRTNRGGASNEQFF.